The rows below give T cell receptor beta chains drawn from one sample of a study of blood T cell repertoires in COVID-19. Sequencing used immunoSEQ multiplex PCR; TCRdb keeps in-frame clones, though not all of them. The table has about 60,000 clones, around nine tenths seen once. Input material: peripheral blood. These receptors were collected from a human donor with active COVID-19. The donor label of this sample is uncertain. Both conserved end residues are part of each CDR3. The order of the fields is D gene, V gene, clone size, J gene, CDR3 DNA, CDR3 protein. A D gene is named only where the DNA matches it firmly. Some rows mark clone size as missing; the rest say once, few, many or name a class of expanded clone.

-	TRBV9	-	TRBJ2-2	TGTGCCAGCAGCCCACTAGGGGGGGCGGGAGTCGGGGAGCTGTTTTTT	CASSPLGGAGVGELFF
-	TRBV4-3	-	TRBJ2-6	TGCGCCAGCAGCCAGCTCGGGACATTCTCTGGGGCCAACGTCCTGACTTTC	CASSQLGTFSGANVLTF
-	TRBV2	-	TRBJ1-4	TGTGCCAGCAGCCTTCGAAGCGGAAAACTGTTTTTT	CASSLRSGKLFF
TRBD1	TRBV4-2	-	TRBJ1-1	TGTGCCAGCAGCCAAGGAGGCGACAGGGAATCGACTGAAGCTTTCTTT	CASSQGGDRESTEAFF
TRBD1	TRBV5-3	-	TRBJ2-5	TGTGCCAGAAGCTACAGGGGCCAAGAGACCCAGTACTTC	CARSYRGQETQYF
TRBD1	TRBV6-1	-	TRBJ1-2	TGTGCCAGCAGTGAAGCGGGACAGGTGAACTATGGCTACACCTTC	CASSEAGQVNYGYTF
TRBD1	TRBV6-2/TRBV6-3	-	TRBJ2-2	TGTGCCAGCAGTTACGATCCACAGGGGGGTAGAGGCGGGGAGCTGTTTTTT	CASSYDPQGGRGGELFF
TRBD1	TRBV5-1	-	TRBJ2-7	TGCGCCAGCAGCTTAAGGCAGCAGGGGGAGACCTACGAGCAGTACTTC	CASSLRQQGETYEQYF
TRBD2	TRBV5-5	-	TRBJ2-3	TGTGCCAGCAGCTCTTTGACTAGCGGGGGTAGCACAGATACGCAGTATTTT	CASSSLTSGGSTDTQYF
TRBD1	TRBV19	-	TRBJ2-6	TGTGCCAGTAGTGGTCGGGACAGGGGATCTGGGGCCAACGTCCTGACTTTC	CASSGRDRGSGANVLTF
-	TRBV4-2	-	TRBJ2-7	TGTGCCAGCAGAGAAGGGGGGGCAGCGGACTCCTACGAGCAGTACTTC	CASREGGAADSYEQYF
-	TRBV9	-	TRBJ2-3	TGTGCCAGCAGCCCTGGACAGTCGAACGCAGATACGCAGTATTTT	CASSPGQSNADTQYF
TRBD2	TRBV5-1	-	TRBJ2-1	TGCGCCAGCAGCTTGGAACTAGCGGGGGGCGAGTTCTTC	CASSLELAGGEFF
-	TRBV30	-	TRBJ1-4	TGTGCCGCTGGACTCTGGAGGCCCGCGTTAGGTGAAAAACTGTTTTTT	CAAGLWRPALGEKLFF
-	TRBV29-1	-	TRBJ1-2	TGCAGCGTTGAACTTTACCTCCTCACTGGGCACACCTTC	CSVELYLLTGHTF
-	TRBV24-1	-	TRBJ1-1	TGTGCCACCAGTGATGGACAGCCGGACGACACTGAAGCTTTCTTT	CATSDGQPDDTEAFF
-	TRBV6-5	once	TRBJ1-2	TGTGCCAGCAGCCACCTAAACGGCTACACCTTC	CASSHLNGYTF
TRBD1	TRBV11-3	-	TRBJ2-1	TGTGCCAGCAGTTCCCGGGACAGGGAAGATGAGCAGTTCTTC	CASSSRDREDEQFF
TRBD2	TRBV29-1	-	TRBJ2-3	TGCAGCGTTTGGCTGACTAGCCCCTTTTCCACAGATACGCAGTATTTT	CSVWLTSPFSTDTQYF
TRBD1	TRBV19	-	TRBJ2-6	TGTGCCAGTAGGCCCGGTGACAGGGGCTCTGGGGCCAACGTCCTGACTTTC	CASRPGDRGSGANVLTF
TRBD2	TRBV27	once	TRBJ2-7	TGTGCCAGCAGTTCCAGACTAGCGGGGTTATACGAGCAGTACTTC	CASSSRLAGLYEQYF
TRBD2	TRBV11-2	-	TRBJ2-3	TGTGCCAGCAGCCCGGGACTAGCGGGACGGACAGATACGCAGTATTTT	CASSPGLAGRTDTQYF
TRBD1	TRBV2	-	TRBJ2-1	TGTGCCAGCAGTGAGATGGGACAGGCAAACAATGAGCAGTTCTTC	CASSEMGQANNEQFF
-	TRBV28	once	TRBJ2-7	TGTGCCAGCAGTCTCCTCGTCAGTGACGAGCAGTACTTC	CASSLLVSDEQYF
TRBD1	TRBV9	-	TRBJ1-1	TGTGCCAGCAGCGTAGGTACAGGGGGGATAACTGAAGCTTTCTTT	CASSVGTGGITEAFF
TRBD2	TRBV27	-	TRBJ2-5	TGTGCCAGCAGTTTATCGGCTAGCGGGAAACTTAAAGAGACCCAGTACTTC	CASSLSASGKLKETQYF
TRBD2	TRBV18	once	TRBJ2-1	TGTGCCAGCTCAACCGGATGGACTAGCGGCCACAATGAGCAGTTCTTC	CASSTGWTSGHNEQFF
-	TRBV11-2	-	TRBJ2-7	TGTGCCAGCAGCTTAACCGGACCCCCAGGGGAGCAGTACTTC	CASSLTGPPGEQYF
-	TRBV6-6	few	TRBJ1-1	TGTGCCAGCAGTTACGCGGAAATGAACACTGAAGCTTTCTTT	CASSYAEMNTEAFF
-	TRBV6-1	-	TRBJ1-4	TGTGCCAGCAGTCCAGGGACTAATGAAAAACTGTTTTTT	CASSPGTNEKLFF
-	TRBV7-9	-	TRBJ2-3	TGTGCCAGCGGTGGCATTCTGGGCACAGATACGCAGTATTTT	CASGGILGTDTQYF
-	TRBV10-3	few	TRBJ2-3	TGTGCCATCAGTGATAAGGGGGGGCTCACAGATACGCAGTATTTT	CAISDKGGLTDTQYF
-	TRBV10-3	-	TRBJ1-2	TGTGCCATCAGTGATGGCAGGGATAACTATGGCTACACCTTC	CAISDGRDNYGYTF
-	TRBV4-3	-	TRBJ2-1	TGCGCCAGCAGCCAGGTAGTGGACACATACAATGAGCAGTTCTTC	CASSQVVDTYNEQFF
-	TRBV4-1	-	TRBJ1-1	TGCGCCAGCAGCCACTCTGACTCCCGTCGGGCTTTCTTT	CASSHSDSRRAFF
-	TRBV9	-	TRBJ1-1	TGTGCCAGCAGCGTAGGATCGGGAGGGGCTGAAGCTTTCTTT	CASSVGSGGAEAFF
TRBD1	TRBV29-1	-	TRBJ1-3	TGCAGCGTTGGACAGGGAATCCCTGGAAACACCATATATTTT	CSVGQGIPGNTIYF
TRBD2	TRBV9	-	TRBJ2-2	TGTGCCAGCAGCGTCACGGGGGGACCGAACACCGGGGAGCTGTTTTTT	CASSVTGGPNTGELFF
-	TRBV27	-	TRBJ1-2	TGTGCCACCTTTGCGCCACCCAACTATGGCTACACCTTC	CATFAPPNYGYTF
-	TRBV2	-	TRBJ1-4	TGTGCCAGCAGTGAAATGCGGCTTGCAACTAATGAAAAACTGTTTTTT	CASSEMRLATNEKLFF
TRBD1	TRBV11-2	-	TRBJ1-1	TGTGCCAGCAGCTGGGACAGTTCCACTGAAGCTTTCTTT	CASSWDSSTEAFF
-	TRBV19	-	TRBJ1-1	TGTGCCAGTACGAAGGGGAGGGCTGAAGCTTTCTTT	CASTKGRAEAFF
TRBD1	TRBV9	-	TRBJ2-2	TGTGCCAGCAGGGGACAGGGGGACACCGGGGAGCTGTTTTTT	CASRGQGDTGELFF
TRBD1	TRBV6-6	-	TRBJ1-1	TGTGCCAGCAGGCCCCGGGACAGGGAAGGAGCTTTCTTT	CASRPRDREGAFF
-	TRBV29-1	-	TRBJ2-7	TGCAGCGTTGCAGGGGGGAACTCCTACGAGCAGTACTTC	CSVAGGNSYEQYF
-	TRBV9	-	TRBJ1-1	TGTGCCAGCAGCGACCGCATAGGGGGTGCGAACACTGAAGCTTTCTTT	CASSDRIGGANTEAFF
-	TRBV11-1	-	TRBJ1-5	TGTGCCAGCAGCCAAGGAAGGGGCGAAGGTCAGCCCCAGCATTTT	CASSQGRGEGQPQHF
-	TRBV19	-	TRBJ2-5	TGTGCCAGTAGCAATACTAGAGCCCAAGAGACCCAGTACTTC	CASSNTRAQETQYF
-	TRBV6-2/TRBV6-3	-	TRBJ1-6	TGTGCCAGCAGTTACAGCGCAGGGAAGGATTCACCCCTCCACTTT	CASSYSAGKDSPLHF
-	TRBV14	-	TRBJ2-1	TGTGCCAGCAGCCAAGCCCTGACATCACAAAGCTCCTACAATGAGCAGTTCTTC	CASSQALTSQSSYNEQFF
-	TRBV5-1	-	TRBJ2-5	TGCGCCAGCAGCCGTCAAGAGACCCAGTACTTC	CASSRQETQYF
-	TRBV19	-	TRBJ1-5	TGTGCCAGTAGCCCGGAGGGCCGCAATCAGCCCCAGCATTTT	CASSPEGRNQPQHF
TRBD1	TRBV12-5	-	TRBJ1-1	TGTGCTAGTGGTTACGGGACAGAGAATATATTCACTGAAGCTTTCTTT	CASGYGTENIFTEAFF
-	TRBV3-1/TRBV3-2	once	TRBJ2-5	TGTGCCAGCAGCCAAGGGGGACAACGTCTAGAGACCCAGTACTTC	CASSQGGQRLETQYF
-	TRBV11-2	-	TRBJ2-2	TGTGCCAGCAGCCGAAGGACTCCCTGGGGCGGGGAGCTGTTTTTT	CASSRRTPWGGELFF
-	TRBV4-3	-	TRBJ2-3	TGCGCCAGCAGCCAAGATTCAGGGACAGATACGCAGTATTTT	CASSQDSGTDTQYF
-	TRBV7-2	-	TRBJ2-2	TGTGCCAGCAGCTCGGGACTCGGCGGGGAGCTGTTTTTT	CASSSGLGGELFF